These T cell receptor beta chains were read from a single sample in a study of T cells expressing NK-cell markers. Following a re-call of the 5' RACE reads, TCRdb has one entry per CDR3 protein and lacks DNA. The sample table includes tens of thousands of distinct CDR3 sequences. The material sequenced was blood T cells: a sorted CD56 or NKG2C T cell subset, CD4+ or CD8+ T cells, or bulk PBMC T cells (not recorded which). The receptors derive from a woman between 18 and 70 years old in good health. CDR3s include the opening cysteine and the closing phenylalanine or tryptophan.

J: TRBJ2-7; V: TRBV5-1; CDR3: CASSLAGRRTDTYEQYF
J: TRBJ2-1; V: TRBV12-3/TRBV12-4; CDR3: CASSLGPSYNEQFF
J: TRBJ2-7; V: TRBV6-5; CDR3: CASSSGQGVSYEQYF
J: TRBJ2-1; V: TRBV5-1; CDR3: CASSFPPAYSGTNEQFF
J: TRBJ2-1; V: TRBV20-1; CDR3: CSARGSRGPYNEQFF
J: TRBJ1-3; V: TRBV2; CDR3: CASSEGTGVGDTIYF
J: TRBJ2-1; V: TRBV5-1; CDR3: CASSLGAGGYNEQFF
J: TRBJ2-1; V: TRBV7-3; CDR3: CASSLVGLLDEQFF
J: TRBJ1-5; V: TRBV6-1; CDR3: CASSDRRANQPQHF
J: TRBJ2-5; V: TRBV28; CDR3: CASRTGYRDYQYQETQYF
J: TRBJ2-1; V: TRBV7-8; CDR3: CASSVRLAGGTYNEQFF
J: TRBJ2-3; V: TRBV7-2; CDR3: CASSVSGGDTDTQYF
J: TRBJ2-1; V: TRBV27; CDR3: CASSFVADSYNEQFF
J: TRBJ2-1; V: TRBV4-2; CDR3: CASSLGDEKSLFF
J: TRBJ2-2; V: TRBV12-3/TRBV12-4; CDR3: CASTDNTGELFF
J: TRBJ1-1; V: TRBV6-5; CDR3: CASSYDSSYTEAFF
J: TRBJ2-7; V: TRBV27; CDR3: CASSLGAGQGLREQYF
J: TRBJ1-5; V: TRBV27; CDR3: CASGQLDQPQHF
J: TRBJ2-7; V: TRBV21-1; CDR3: CASSAQLAAGTWEDEQYF
J: TRBJ2-2; V: TRBV7-2; CDR3: CASTGGGELFF
J: TRBJ1-1; V: TRBV3-1; CDR3: CASSQENTEAFF
J: TRBJ1-1; V: TRBV5-1; CDR3: CASSLVGRTEAFF
J: TRBJ2-7; V: TRBV5-1; CDR3: CASRRDSSYEQYF
J: TRBJ2-2; V: TRBV29-1; CDR3: CSVAGTVTGELFF
J: TRBJ2-1; V: TRBV12-5; CDR3: CASGWGGEQFF
J: TRBJ2-1; V: TRBV7-8; CDR3: CASYETSGRVLSYNEQFF